The next 4 T cell receptor beta chains were all read from a single sample in a study of early T cells in non-severe SARS-CoV-2 infection. A single record per CDR3 protein comes from TCRdb applying MiXCR to the 5' RACE reads. The sample consists of under 100,000 distinct CDR3 sequences, approximately 10% of them appearing once. The sequenced sample was whole blood. All receptors derive from an adult who was a healthcare worker with PCR-confirmed SARS-CoV-2 infection or an uninfected control (not recorded which).

This clonotype has at least ten counts. This rearrangement joins TRBV5-1 to TRBJ2-4; D remains ambiguous. Germline V gene lookup returns CDR1 SGHRS and CDR2 YFSETQ. Trimming cost V 0 bases and J 7 bases, with 2 bases left between them. The CDR3 extends over 11 amino acids. This CDR3 reads CASSLGNIQYF. The CDR3 coding sequence is TGCGCCAGCAGCTTGGGGAACATTCAGTACTTC. Variable domain in full (rest from reference TRBV5-1 and TRBJ2-4): KAGVTQTPRYLIKTRGQQVTLSCSPISGHRSVSWYQQTPGQGLQFLFEYFSETQRNKGNFPGRFSGRQFSNSRSEMNVSTLELGDSALYLCASSLGNIQYFGAGTRLSVL.

At least ten counts were recorded for this clonotype. CDR3 sequence (DNA): TGTGCCACCAGCAGAGATGGCGGGGTGTCCGGGGAGCTGTTTTTT. Amino acid sequence: CATSRDGGVSGELFF. The V and J genes are TRBV15 and TRBJ2-2, with a tentative D call TRBD2 (6 bases). Trimming pared 0 bases from V and 6 bases from J, leaving 11 bases between. Looked up from germline, CDR1 is LNHNV and CDR2 is YYDKDF (reference sequence). The CDR3 is 15 residues long.

This clonotype has a handful of counts. J is TRBJ2-5 and V is TRBV7-2; D unclear. V lost 5 bases and J lost 5, with 9 bases in between. CDR1 and CDR2 from the germline V gene are SGHTA and FQGNSA. The CDR3 has 12 amino acids. Here the CDR3 reads CASSISAETQYF. The CDR3 region has the DNA TGTGCCAGCAGCATAAGTGCGGAGACCCAGTACTTC.

This clonotype was counted only a few times. The chain couples TRBV2 to TRBJ2-7; D possibly corresponds to TRBD1 (5 bases). This CDR3 is 10 amino acids long. Per germline, CDR1 SNHLY and CDR2 FYNNEI. The V end was cut by 10 bases, the J end by 1 base, with 5 bases between. The CDR3 region has the DNA TGTGCCACAGGGTCCTACGAGCAGTACTTC. Amino acid sequence: CATGSYEQYF.